This T cell receptor (beta chain) was recorded in a study of radiation and T cells in renal cell carcinoma. Assay used: immunoSEQ multiplex PCR; TCRdb lists only in-frame clones, some missing. The repertoire holds about 130,000 clones, around nine tenths seen once, with nearly 6% in the top ten. The V end lost 3 bases, the J end lost 6 bases, and 13 bases lay between the germline ends. Germline V gene lookup returns CDR1 MDHEN and CDR2 SYDVKM. This CDR3 has 14 residues. Time point: blood 2 weeks post-SBRT. Treatment in this sample: 15 Gy SBRT to primary tumor, nephrectomy 4 weeks later. Radiation-treated patients gave blood at baseline, week 2 and week 4. The patient's renal cell carcinoma had clear cell pathology.

This sequence was found in a woman in her seventies with renal cell carcinoma. The sample in question was blood, obtained from a patient whose treatment included radiotherapy and nephrectomy. The genes are TRBV28 and TRBJ2-3; D gene ambiguous. In nucleotides, the CDR3 is TGTGCCAGCAGTTTGGGTTCAATGAAGGATACGCAGTATTTT. Its protein product is CASSLGSMKDTQYF. The full variable domain, its missing parts supplied by reference TRBV28 and TRBJ2-3, is DVKVTQSSRYLVKRTGEKVFLECVQDMDHENMFWYRQDPGLGLRLIYFSYDVKMKEKGDIPEGYSVSREKKERFSLILESASTNQTSMYLCASSLGSMKDTQYFGPGTRLTVL.